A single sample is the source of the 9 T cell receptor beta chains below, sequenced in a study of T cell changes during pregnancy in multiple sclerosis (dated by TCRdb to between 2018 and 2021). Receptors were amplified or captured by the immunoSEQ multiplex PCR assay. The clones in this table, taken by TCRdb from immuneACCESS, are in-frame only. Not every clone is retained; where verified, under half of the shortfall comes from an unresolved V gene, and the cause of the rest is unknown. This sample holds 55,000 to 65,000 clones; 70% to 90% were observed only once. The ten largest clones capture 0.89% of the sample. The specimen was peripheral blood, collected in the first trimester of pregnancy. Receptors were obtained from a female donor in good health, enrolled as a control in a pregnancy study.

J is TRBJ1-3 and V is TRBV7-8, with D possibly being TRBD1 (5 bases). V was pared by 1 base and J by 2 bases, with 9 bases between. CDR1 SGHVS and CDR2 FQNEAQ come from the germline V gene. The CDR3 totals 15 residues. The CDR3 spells CASSLDLGPGNTIYF. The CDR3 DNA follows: TGTGCCAGCAGCTTAGACCTGGGGCCTGGAAACACCATATATTTT.

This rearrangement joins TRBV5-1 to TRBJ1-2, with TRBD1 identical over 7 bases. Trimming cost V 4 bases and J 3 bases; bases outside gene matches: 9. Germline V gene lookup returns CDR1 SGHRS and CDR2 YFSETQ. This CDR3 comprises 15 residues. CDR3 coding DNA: TGCGCCAGCAGCCATACAGGGGTCACCGACTATGGCTACACCTTC. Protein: CASSHTGVTDYGYTF.

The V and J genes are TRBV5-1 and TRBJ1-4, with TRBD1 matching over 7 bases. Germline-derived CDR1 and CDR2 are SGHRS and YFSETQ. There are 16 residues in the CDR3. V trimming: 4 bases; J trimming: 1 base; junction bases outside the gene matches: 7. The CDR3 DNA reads TGCGCCAGCAGCCCTGGGACAGAGAGAACTAATGAAAAACTGTTTTTT. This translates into CASSPGTERTNEKLFF.

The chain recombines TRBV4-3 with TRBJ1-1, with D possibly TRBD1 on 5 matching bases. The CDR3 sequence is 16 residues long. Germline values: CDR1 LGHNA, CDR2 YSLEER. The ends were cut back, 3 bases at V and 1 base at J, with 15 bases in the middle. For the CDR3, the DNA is TGCGCCAGCAGCCAGAAAGGGGAGGCGGAGAACACTGAAGCTTTCTTT. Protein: CASSQKGEAENTEAFF.

CDR3 amino acids: CASSQDTTNTDTQYF. In DNA, the CDR3 is TGCGCCAGCAGCCAAGACACTACCAACACAGATACGCAGTATTTT. The chain links TRBV4-1 to TRBJ2-3; D is ambiguous. The V and J ends lost 0 bases and 2 bases respectively, with 9 bases between them. Germline CDR1 reads MGHRA; CDR2 reads YSYEKL. The CDR3 runs 15 residues.

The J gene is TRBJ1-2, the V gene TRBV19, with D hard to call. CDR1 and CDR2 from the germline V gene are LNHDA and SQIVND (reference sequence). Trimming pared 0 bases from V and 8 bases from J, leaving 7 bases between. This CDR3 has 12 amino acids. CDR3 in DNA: TGTGCCAGTAGTATAGAACCGGGAGGCTACACCTTC. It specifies CASSIEPGGYTF.

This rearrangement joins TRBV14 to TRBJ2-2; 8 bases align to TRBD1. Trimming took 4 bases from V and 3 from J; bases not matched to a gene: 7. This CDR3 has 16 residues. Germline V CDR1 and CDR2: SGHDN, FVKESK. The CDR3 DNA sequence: TGTGCCAGCAGCCGCAGGGGGCGCGGATACACCGGGGAGCTGTTTTTT. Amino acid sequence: CASSRRGRGYTGELFF.

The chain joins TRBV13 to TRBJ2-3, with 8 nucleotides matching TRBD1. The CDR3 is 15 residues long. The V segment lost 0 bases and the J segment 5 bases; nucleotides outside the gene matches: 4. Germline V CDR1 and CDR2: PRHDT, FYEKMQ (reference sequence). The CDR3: CASSLGGQVRDTQYF. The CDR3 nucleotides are TGTGCCAGCAGCTTAGGGGGACAGGTCAGAGATACGCAGTATTTT.

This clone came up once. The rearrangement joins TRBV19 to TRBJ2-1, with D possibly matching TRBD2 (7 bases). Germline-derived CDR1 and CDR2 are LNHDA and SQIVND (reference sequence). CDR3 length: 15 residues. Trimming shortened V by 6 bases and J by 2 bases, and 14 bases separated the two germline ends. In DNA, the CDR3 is TGTGCCAGTAGGTTTGAGGGGGGGACCTACAATGAGCAGTTCTTC. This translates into CASRFEGGTYNEQFF.